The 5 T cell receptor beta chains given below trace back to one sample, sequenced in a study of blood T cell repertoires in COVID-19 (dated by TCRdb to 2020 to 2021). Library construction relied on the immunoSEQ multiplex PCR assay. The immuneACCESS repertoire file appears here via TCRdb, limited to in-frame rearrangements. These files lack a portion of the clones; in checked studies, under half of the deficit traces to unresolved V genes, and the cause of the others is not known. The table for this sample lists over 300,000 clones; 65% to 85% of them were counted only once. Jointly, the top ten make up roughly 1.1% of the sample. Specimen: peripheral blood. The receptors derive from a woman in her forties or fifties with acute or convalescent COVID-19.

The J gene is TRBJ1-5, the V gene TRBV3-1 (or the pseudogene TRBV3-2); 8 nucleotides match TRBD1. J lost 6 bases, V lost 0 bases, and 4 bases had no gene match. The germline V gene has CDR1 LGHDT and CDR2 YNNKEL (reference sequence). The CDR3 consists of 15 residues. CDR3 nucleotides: TGTGCCAGCAGCCAAGATGCGACAGGGGCTCAGCCCCAGCATTTT. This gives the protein CASSQDATGAQPQHF.

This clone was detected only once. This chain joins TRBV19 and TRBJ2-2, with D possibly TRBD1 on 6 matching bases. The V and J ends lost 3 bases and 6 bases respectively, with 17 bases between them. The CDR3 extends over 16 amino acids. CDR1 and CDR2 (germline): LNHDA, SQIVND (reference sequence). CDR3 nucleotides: TGTGCCAGTAGTATGGCTACAGGGTCGGTCGCCGGGGAGCTGTTTTTT. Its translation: CASSMATGSVAGELFF.

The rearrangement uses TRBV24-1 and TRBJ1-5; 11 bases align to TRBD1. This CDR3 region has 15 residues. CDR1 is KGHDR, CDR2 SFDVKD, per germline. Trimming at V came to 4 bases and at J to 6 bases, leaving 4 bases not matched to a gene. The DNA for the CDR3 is TGTGCCACCAGTGAATCGGGACAGGGGGTTCAGCCCCAGCATTTT. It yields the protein CATSESGQGVQPQHF.

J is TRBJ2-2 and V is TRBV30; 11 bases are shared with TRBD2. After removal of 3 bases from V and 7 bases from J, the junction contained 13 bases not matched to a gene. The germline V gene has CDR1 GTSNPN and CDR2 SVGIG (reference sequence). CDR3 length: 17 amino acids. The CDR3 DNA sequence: TGTGCCTGGAGCAACGGTGTGGGACTAGCGGCGAGCGGGGAGCTGTTTTTT. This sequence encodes CAWSNGVGLAASGELFF. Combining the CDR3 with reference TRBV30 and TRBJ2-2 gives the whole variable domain SQTIHQWPATLVQPVGSPLSLECTVEGTSNPNLYWYRQAAGRGLQLLFYSVGIGQISSEVPQNLSASRPQDRQFILSSKKLLLSDSGFYLCAWSNGVGLAASGELFFGEGSRLTVL.

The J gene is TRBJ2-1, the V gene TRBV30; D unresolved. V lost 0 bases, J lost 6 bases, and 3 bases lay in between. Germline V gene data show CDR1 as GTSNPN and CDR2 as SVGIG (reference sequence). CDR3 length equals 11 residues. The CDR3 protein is CAWSVLNEQFF. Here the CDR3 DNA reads TGTGCCTGGAGTGTCCTCAATGAGCAGTTCTTC.